These T cell receptor beta chains were read from a single sample in a study of shared clonotypes between healthy human individuals. Clones were read by immunoSEQ multiplex PCR, and TCRdb kept only the in-frame ones, dropping some. The data hold roughly 2,300,000 clones, with 92% observed a single time. What was sequenced was naive CD4+ T cells from PBMCs. The origin of the receptors is a young man in good health. Some clones in this sample may be carry-over from other donors' samples. Both conserved end residues are part of each CDR3. The D gene is left open where the match is weak. Expanded clones get a size class; other rows say once, few or many, or leave the size out.

d_gene,j_gene,abundance,v_gene,CDR3aa,CDR3nt
TRBD1,TRBJ2-3,NA,TRBV5-1,CASSPDRGQQYF,TGCGCCAGCAGCCCAGACAGGGGGCAGCAGTATTTT
NA,TRBJ1-1,NA,TRBV18,CASSQTGNTEAFF,TGTGCCAGCTCGCAAACAGGGAACACTGAAGCTTTCTTT
NA,TRBJ1-4,NA,TRBV7-8,CASSLAAPASNEKLFF,TGTGCCAGCAGCTTAGCTGCTCCGGCCTCTAATGAAAAACTGTTTTTT
TRBD2,TRBJ2-5,NA,TRBV30,CAWSSQGLAEETQYF,TGTGCCTGGAGTTCCCAGGGACTAGCGGAAGAGACCCAGTACTTC
NA,TRBJ1-2,NA,TRBV29-1,CSVEKTVDGYTF,TGCAGCGTTGAAAAGACGGTAGATGGCTACACCTTC
NA,TRBJ2-7,NA,TRBV2,CASSEAGSGTETFF,TGTGCCAGCAGTGAAGCGGGAAGCGGGACAGAGACCTTCTTC
TRBD1,TRBJ1-5,NA,TRBV29-1,CSAAGTGGVGQPQHF,TGCAGCGCGGCCGGGACAGGGGGCGTAGGTCAGCCCCAGCATTTT
NA,TRBJ2-7,NA,TRBV28,CASPPGGMWSEEQYF,TGTGCCAGCCCTCCGGGCGGGATGTGGAGTGAAGAGCAGTACTTC
NA,TRBJ2-1,NA,TRBV5-6,CASSADKGSYNEQFF,TGTGCCAGCAGCGCAGATAAGGGCTCATACAATGAGCAGTTCTTC
NA,TRBJ1-5,few,TRBV7-9,CASSIGGNQPQHF,TGTGCCAGCAGCATCGGGGGCAATCAGCCCCAGCATTTT
TRBD1,TRBJ2-2,NA,TRBV19,CASSTWDSRTGELFF,TGTGCCAGTAGTACCTGGGACAGTCGTACCGGGGAGCTGTTTTTT
NA,TRBJ2-7,NA,TRBV18,CASSPARTGEQYF,TGTGCCAGCTCACCCGCTCGGACTGGCGAGCAGTACTTC
TRBD1,TRBJ1-2,NA,TRBV19,CASTGQGLSYGYTF,TGTGCCAGTACCGGACAGGGGTTGAGCTATGGCTACACCTTC
TRBD2,TRBJ2-1,NA,TRBV4-2,CASSQAGRAGIWDEQFF,TGTGCCAGCAGCCAGGCGGGGCGAGCGGGAATTTGGGATGAGCAGTTCTTC
TRBD1,TRBJ1-4,NA,TRBV7-9,CASSSAGGNEKLFF,TGTGCCAGCAGCTCAGCAGGGGGAAATGAAAAACTGTTTTTT
TRBD1,TRBJ2-7,once,TRBV2,CASTRDSFYEQYF,TGTGCCAGCACCCGGGACAGTTTCTACGAGCAGTACTTC
TRBD2,TRBJ2-1,NA,TRBV7-9,CASSSLAGGPYTEQFF,TGTGCCAGCAGCTCCCTAGCGGGAGGGCCATACACTGAGCAGTTCTTC
TRBD2,TRBJ2-1,NA,TRBV29-1,CSVEDYLAGPNEQFF,TGCAGCGTTGAAGACTATCTAGCGGGCCCCAATGAGCAGTTCTTC
TRBD2,TRBJ2-5,NA,TRBV2,CASSVAGGRETQYF,TGTGCCAGCAGTGTGGCGGGGGGCCGGGAGACCCAGTACTTC
NA,TRBJ1-4,NA,TRBV28,CASSDGQNNNEKLFF,TGTGCCAGCAGTGACGGACAGAATAATAATGAAAAACTGTTTTTT
TRBD1,TRBJ1-1,once,TRBV7-9,CASSPGDRGAFF,TGTGCCAGCAGCCCAGGGGACAGGGGAGCTTTCTTT
NA,TRBJ2-1,NA,TRBV28,CDPPYRSYNEQFF,TGCGACCCTCCTTATCGCTCCTACAATGAGCAGTTCTTC
TRBD1,TRBJ1-2,NA,TRBV5-1,CASSLGTGPYSNYGYTF,TGCGCCAGCAGCTTGGGGACAGGGCCGTACAGTAACTATGGCTACACCTTC
NA,TRBJ2-2,NA,TRBV19,CASSIEAGITGELFF,TGTGCCAGTAGTATTGAGGCAGGGATCACCGGGGAGCTGTTTTTT
NA,TRBJ1-2,NA,TRBV7-9,CAGNRGGPNYGYTF,TGTGCCGGTAACCGAGGGGGGCCGAACTATGGCTACACCTTC
NA,TRBJ1-4,NA,TRBV7-2,CASSLWAEKLFF,TGTGCCAGCAGCTTGTGGGCTGAAAAACTGTTTTTT
NA,TRBJ2-7,NA,TRBV6-1,CASSEWSSYEQYF,TGTGCCAGCAGTGAATGGAGCTCCTACGAGCAGTACTTC
TRBD2,TRBJ2-3,NA,TRBV7-2,CASSSLAGVADTQYF,TGTGCCAGCAGTTCTCTAGCGGGAGTAGCAGATACGCAGTATTTT
TRBD2,TRBJ2-7,NA,TRBV19,CASGLAGGNGAYEQYF,TGTGCCAGCGGACTAGCGGGAGGGAACGGAGCCTACGAGCAGTACTTC
NA,TRBJ2-1,NA,TRBV6-5,CASSNRDPRANEQFF,TGTGCCAGCAGTAACCGGGACCCCCGGGCCAATGAGCAGTTCTTC
TRBD2,TRBJ2-7,NA,TRBV29-1,CSVEVGGGVYEQYF,TGCAGCGTTGAGGTGGGCGGGGGAGTTTACGAGCAGTACTTC
TRBD1,TRBJ2-1,NA,TRBV10-3,CAISDPTGERYNEQFF,TGTGCCATCAGTGATCCGACAGGGGAACGGTACAATGAGCAGTTCTTC
NA,TRBJ2-7,NA,TRBV5-1,CASSPDQGREQYF,TGCGCCAGCAGCCCCGATCAGGGGAGGGAGCAGTACTTC
NA,TRBJ1-2,NA,TRBV28,CASSLGPAYGYTF,TGTGCCAGCAGTTTGGGACCAGCATATGGCTACACCTTC
TRBD1,TRBJ2-1,NA,TRBV5-8,CASSLTGQYNEQFF,TGTGCCAGCAGCTTGACGGGACAGTACAATGAGCAGTTCTTC
NA,TRBJ2-2,NA,TRBV11-2,CASSLENSPGHPQVTGELFF,TGTGCCAGCAGCTTAGAAAACAGCCCAGGACACCCGCAAGTCACCGGGGAGCTGTTTTTT
NA,TRBJ2-1,NA,TRBV20-1,CSPKHNEQFF,TGCAGTCCAAAACACAATGAGCAGTTCTTC
NA,TRBJ2-7,NA,TRBV7-2,CASSLLGYEQYF,TGTGCCAGCAGCTTATTAGGGTACGAGCAGTACTTC
TRBD1,TRBJ2-1,NA,TRBV19,CASRRQGGFLPDNEQFF,TGTGCCAGTAGGAGACAGGGTGGGTTCTTACCTGACAATGAGCAGTTCTTC
NA,TRBJ2-2,NA,TRBV29-1,CSVLRGVNTGELFF,TGCAGCGTTCTCCGAGGGGTGAACACCGGGGAGCTGTTTTTT
NA,TRBJ1-1,NA,TRBV11-3,CASSLGVGGTEAFF,TGTGCCAGCAGCCTTGGGGTGGGGGGCACTGAAGCTTTCTTT
NA,TRBJ2-3,NA,TRBV6-5,CATLSGGTDTQYF,TGTGCCACCCTAAGCGGAGGCACAGATACGCAGTATTTT
NA,TRBJ1-1,once,TRBV11-2,CASSSQQGGTEAFF,TGTGCCAGCAGCTCCCAACAGGGAGGAACTGAAGCTTTCTTT
NA,TRBJ1-5,NA,TRBV6-1,CASSERQPNQPQHF,TGTGCCAGCAGTGAACGACAACCCAATCAGCCCCAGCATTTT
NA,TRBJ1-5,NA,TRBV7-3,CASSLTGGQPQHF,TGTGCCAGCAGCTTAACGGGCGGTCAGCCCCAGCATTTT
TRBD1,TRBJ2-7,NA,TRBV5-8,CASSWDRGYEQYF,TGTGCCAGCAGCTGGGACAGGGGCTACGAGCAGTACTTC
NA,TRBJ1-5,few,TRBV29-1,CSVETEEEPQHF,TGCAGCGTTGAAACCGAGGAGGAGCCCCAGCATTTT
TRBD1,TRBJ1-2,NA,TRBV6-1,CASRPRGQDYGYTF,TGTGCCAGCAGACCCAGGGGGCAAGACTATGGCTACACCTTC
TRBD2,TRBJ2-1,NA,TRBV7-9,CASSFQSGSPYNEQFF,TGTGCCAGCAGCTTTCAAAGCGGGAGCCCTTACAATGAGCAGTTCTTC
TRBD1,TRBJ2-1,NA,TRBV5-1,CASTPWTGVYNEQFF,TGCGCCAGCACGCCTTGGACAGGAGTCTACAATGAGCAGTTCTTC
NA,TRBJ2-7,NA,TRBV6-1,CASSEGGRGAGGLHYEQYF,TGTGCCAGCAGTGAAGGAGGAAGGGGGGCCGGGGGCCTCCACTACGAGCAGTACTTC
TRBD1,TRBJ2-1,NA,TRBV5-1,CASSLGTRGLSNHEQFF,TGCGCCAGCAGCTTGGGTACAAGGGGGCTATCCAACCATGAGCAGTTCTTC
NA,TRBJ2-3,once,TRBV2,CASRSSSVDTQYF,TGTGCCAGCAGGTCCTCCTCGGTAGATACGCAGTATTTT
NA,TRBJ1-5,once,TRBV23-1,CASSQSPGKWPQHF,TGCGCCAGCAGTCAATCGCCCGGAAAATGGCCCCAGCATTTT
NA,TRBJ1-6,NA,TRBV28,CASSLRQGNSPLHF,TGTGCCAGCAGTTTAAGGCAGGGAAATTCACCCCTCCACTTT